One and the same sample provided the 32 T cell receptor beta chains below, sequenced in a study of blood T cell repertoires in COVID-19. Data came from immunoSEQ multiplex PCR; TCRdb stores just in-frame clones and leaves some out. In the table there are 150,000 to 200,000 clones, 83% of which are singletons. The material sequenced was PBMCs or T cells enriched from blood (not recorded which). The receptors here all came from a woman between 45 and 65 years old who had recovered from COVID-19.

The CDR3 sequence: CAWNRVTNEKLFF. The DNA for the CDR3 is TGTGCCTGGAACAGGGTGACTAATGAAAAACTGTTTTTT. The genes are TRBV30 and TRBJ1-4, with D perhaps TRBD1 (6 bases). Germline CDR1 and CDR2: GTSNPN and SVGIG (reference sequence). V was clipped by 4 bases and J by 2 bases, with 8 bases between them. The CDR3 length is 13 residues.

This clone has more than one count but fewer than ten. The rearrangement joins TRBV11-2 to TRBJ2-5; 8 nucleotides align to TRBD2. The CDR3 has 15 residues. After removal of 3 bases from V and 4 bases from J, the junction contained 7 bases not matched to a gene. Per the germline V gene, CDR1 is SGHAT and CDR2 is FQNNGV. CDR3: CASSFQRGRSETQYF. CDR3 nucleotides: TGTGCCAGCAGCTTTCAGCGGGGGAGGTCAGAGACCCAGTACTTC.

This chain's CDR3 is CASFSPGRYNEKLFF. Written as DNA, the CDR3 is TGTGCCAGCTTTTCCCCGGGGAGGTATAATGAAAAACTGTTTTTT. V and J are TRBV2 and TRBJ1-4; D uncertain. Germline CDR1 reads SNHLY; CDR2 reads FYNNEI. V gave up 8 bases and J gave up 4 bases, with 17 bases separating them. The CDR3 loop spans 15 amino acids.

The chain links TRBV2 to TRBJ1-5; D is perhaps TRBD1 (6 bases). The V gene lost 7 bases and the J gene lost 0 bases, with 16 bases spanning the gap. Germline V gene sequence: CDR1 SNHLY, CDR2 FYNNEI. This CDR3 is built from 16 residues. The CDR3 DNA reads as TGTGCCAGCAAGGGCAGGGGATTGTATAGCAATCAGCCCCAGCATTTT. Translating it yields CASKGRGLYSNQPQHF.

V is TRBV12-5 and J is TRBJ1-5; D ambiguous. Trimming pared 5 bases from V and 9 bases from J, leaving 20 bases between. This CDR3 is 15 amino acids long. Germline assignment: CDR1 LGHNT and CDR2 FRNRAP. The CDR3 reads CASGPTNGEVVPQHF. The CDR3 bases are TGTGCTAGTGGTCCGACCAACGGGGAGGTGGTGCCCCAGCATTTT.

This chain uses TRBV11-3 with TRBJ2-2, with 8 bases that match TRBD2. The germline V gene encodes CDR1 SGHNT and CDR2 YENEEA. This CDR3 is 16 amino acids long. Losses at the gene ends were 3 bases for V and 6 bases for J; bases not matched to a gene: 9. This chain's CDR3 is CASSFGGSGRPGELFF. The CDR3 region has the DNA TGTGCCAGCAGCTTTGGCGGCAGCGGGAGACCCGGGGAGCTGTTTTTT.

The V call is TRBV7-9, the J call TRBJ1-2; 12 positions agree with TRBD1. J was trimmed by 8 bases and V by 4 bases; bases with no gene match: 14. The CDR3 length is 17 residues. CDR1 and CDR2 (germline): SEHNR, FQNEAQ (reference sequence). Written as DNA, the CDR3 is TGTGCCAGCAGCTCCTCCACCGGGACAGGGGGCTTCTTAGGCTACACCTTC. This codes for CASSSSTGTGGFLGYTF.

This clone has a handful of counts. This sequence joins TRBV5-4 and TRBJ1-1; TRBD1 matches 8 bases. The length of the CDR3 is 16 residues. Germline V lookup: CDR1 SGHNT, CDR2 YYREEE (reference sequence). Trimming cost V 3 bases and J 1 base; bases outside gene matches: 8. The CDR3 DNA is TGTGCCAGCAGCTCGAGACACGGGACAGGGAACACTGAAGCTTTCTTT. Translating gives CASSSRHGTGNTEAFF.

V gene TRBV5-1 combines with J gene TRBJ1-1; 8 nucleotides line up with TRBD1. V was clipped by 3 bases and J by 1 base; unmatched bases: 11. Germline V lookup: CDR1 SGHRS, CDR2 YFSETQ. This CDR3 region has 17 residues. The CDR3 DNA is TGCGCCAGCAGCTCGGGTGGGGGACAGGCGTGGAACACTGAAGCTTTCTTT. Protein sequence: CASSSGGGQAWNTEAFF.

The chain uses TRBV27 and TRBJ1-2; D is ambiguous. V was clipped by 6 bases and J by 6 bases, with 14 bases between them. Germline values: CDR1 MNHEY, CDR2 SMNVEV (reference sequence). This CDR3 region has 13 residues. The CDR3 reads CASSPGWLDGYTF. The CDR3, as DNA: TGTGCCAGCAGCCCAGGCTGGCTTGATGGCTACACCTTC.

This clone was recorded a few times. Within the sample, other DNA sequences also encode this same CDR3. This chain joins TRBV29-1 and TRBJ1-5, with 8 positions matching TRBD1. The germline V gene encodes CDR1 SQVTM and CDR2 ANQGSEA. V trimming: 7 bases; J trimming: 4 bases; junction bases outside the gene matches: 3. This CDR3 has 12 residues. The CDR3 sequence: CSARTGNQPQHF. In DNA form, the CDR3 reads TGCAGCGCCAGGACAGGGAATCAGCCCCAGCATTTT.

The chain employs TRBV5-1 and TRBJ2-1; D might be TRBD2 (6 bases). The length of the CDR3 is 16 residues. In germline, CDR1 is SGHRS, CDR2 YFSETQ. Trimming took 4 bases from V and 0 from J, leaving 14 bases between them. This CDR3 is CASSPRLADSYNEQFF. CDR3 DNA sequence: TGCGCCAGCAGCCCCCGTTTAGCGGACTCCTACAATGAGCAGTTCTTC.

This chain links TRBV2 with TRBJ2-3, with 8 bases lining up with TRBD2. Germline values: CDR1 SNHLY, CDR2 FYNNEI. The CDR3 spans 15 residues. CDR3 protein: CTVSGRGAGGDTQYF. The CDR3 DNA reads TGTACTGTGTCCGGGCGGGGGGCCGGCGGGGATACGCAGTATTTT.

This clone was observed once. The CDR3 reads CASSPAGAGSTDTQYF. CDR3 sequence (DNA): TGTGCCAGCAGTCCTGCGGGAGCGGGTAGCACAGATACGCAGTATTTT. The chain couples TRBV28 to TRBJ2-3; 7 bases fit TRBD2. This CDR3 is built from 16 residues. V dropped 5 bases and J dropped 0; count of bases not matched to a gene: 8. From germline, CDR1 is MDHEN and CDR2 SYDVKM.

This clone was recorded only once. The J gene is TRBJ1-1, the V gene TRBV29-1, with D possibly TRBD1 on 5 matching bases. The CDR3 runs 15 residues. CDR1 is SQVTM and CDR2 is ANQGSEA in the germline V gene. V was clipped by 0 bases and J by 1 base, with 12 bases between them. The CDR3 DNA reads TGCAGCGTTGAAGACATGGGGCAGCCGAACACTGAAGCTTTCTTT. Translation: CSVEDMGQPNTEAFF.

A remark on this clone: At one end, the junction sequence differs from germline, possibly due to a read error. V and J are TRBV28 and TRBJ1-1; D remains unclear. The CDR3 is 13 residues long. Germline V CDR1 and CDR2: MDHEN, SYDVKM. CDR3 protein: CASTRGGNPEAFF. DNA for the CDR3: TGTGCCAGCACCCGGGGTGGGAACCCTGAAGCTTTCTTT.

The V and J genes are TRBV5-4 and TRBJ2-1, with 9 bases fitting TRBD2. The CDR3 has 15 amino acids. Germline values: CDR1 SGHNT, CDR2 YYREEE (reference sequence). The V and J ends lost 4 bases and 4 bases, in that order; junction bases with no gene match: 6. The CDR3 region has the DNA TGTGCCAGCAGCAAGACTAGCGGTGAATACAATGAGCAGTTCTTC. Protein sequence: CASSKTSGEYNEQFF.

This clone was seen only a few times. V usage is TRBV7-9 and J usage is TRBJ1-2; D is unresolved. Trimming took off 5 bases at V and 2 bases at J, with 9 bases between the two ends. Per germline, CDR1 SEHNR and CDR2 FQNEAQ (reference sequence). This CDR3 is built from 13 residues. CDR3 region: CASSRSINYGYTF. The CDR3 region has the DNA TGTGCCAGCAGCCGCAGTATAAACTATGGCTACACCTTC.

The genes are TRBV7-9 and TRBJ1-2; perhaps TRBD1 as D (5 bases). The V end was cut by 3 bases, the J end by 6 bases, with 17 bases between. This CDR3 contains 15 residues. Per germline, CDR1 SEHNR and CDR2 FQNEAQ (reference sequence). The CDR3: CASSFERGLGDGYTF. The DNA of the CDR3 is TGTGCCAGCAGCTTCGAGCGGGGGTTGGGTGATGGCTACACCTTC.

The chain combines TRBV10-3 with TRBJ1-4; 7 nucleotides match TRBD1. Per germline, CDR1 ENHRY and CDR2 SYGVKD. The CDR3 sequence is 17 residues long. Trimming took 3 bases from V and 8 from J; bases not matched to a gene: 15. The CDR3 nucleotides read TGTGCCATCAGTGAAAGAAGGGCGAGACAGGGAGAAGAAAAACTGTTTTTT. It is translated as CAISERRARQGEEKLFF.

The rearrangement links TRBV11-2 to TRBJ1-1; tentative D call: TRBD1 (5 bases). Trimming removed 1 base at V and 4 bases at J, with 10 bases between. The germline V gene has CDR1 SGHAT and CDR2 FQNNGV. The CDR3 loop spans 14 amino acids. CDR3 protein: CASSLVSGSTEAFF. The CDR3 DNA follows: TGTGCCAGCAGCTTAGTGTCAGGGTCCACTGAAGCTTTCTTT.

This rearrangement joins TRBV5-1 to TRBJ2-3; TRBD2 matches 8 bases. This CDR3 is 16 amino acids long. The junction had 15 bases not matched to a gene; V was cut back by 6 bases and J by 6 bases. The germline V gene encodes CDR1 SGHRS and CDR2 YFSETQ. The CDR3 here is CASMSGLGGRPDTQYF. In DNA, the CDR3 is TGCGCCAGCATGAGCGGTTTGGGCGGGAGGCCGGATACGCAGTATTTT. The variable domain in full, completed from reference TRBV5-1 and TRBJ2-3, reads KAGVTQTPRYLIKTRGQQVTLSCSPISGHRSVSWYQQTPGQGLQFLFEYFSETQRNKGNFPGRFSGRQFSNSRSEMNVSTLELGDSALYLCASMSGLGGRPDTQYFGPGTRLTVL.

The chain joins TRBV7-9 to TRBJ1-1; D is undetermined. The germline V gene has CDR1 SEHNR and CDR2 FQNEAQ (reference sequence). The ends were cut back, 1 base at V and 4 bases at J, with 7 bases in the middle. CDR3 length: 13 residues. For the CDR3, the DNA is TGTGCCAGCAGCTTAGAGGGAGTCACTGAAGCTTTCTTT. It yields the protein CASSLEGVTEAFF. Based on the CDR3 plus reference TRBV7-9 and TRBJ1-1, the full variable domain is DTGVSQNPRHKITKRGQNVTFRCDPISEHNRLYWYRQTLGQGPEFLTYFQNEAQLEKSRLLSDRFSAERPKGSFSTLEIQRTEQGDSAMYLCASSLEGVTEAFFGQGTRLTVV.

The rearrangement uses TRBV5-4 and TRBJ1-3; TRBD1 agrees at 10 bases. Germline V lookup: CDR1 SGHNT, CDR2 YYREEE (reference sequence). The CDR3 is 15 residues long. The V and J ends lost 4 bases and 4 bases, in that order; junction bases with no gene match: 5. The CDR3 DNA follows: TGTGCCAGCAGCGCCGGGACAGGGGTCGGAAACACCATATATTTT. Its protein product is CASSAGTGVGNTIYF.

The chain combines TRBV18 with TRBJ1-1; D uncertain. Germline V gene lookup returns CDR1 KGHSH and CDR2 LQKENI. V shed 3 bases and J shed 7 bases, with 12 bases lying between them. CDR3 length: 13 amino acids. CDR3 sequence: CASSPPSGDEAFF. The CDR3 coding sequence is TGTGCCAGCTCACCCCCCTCCGGAGATGAAGCTTTCTTT.

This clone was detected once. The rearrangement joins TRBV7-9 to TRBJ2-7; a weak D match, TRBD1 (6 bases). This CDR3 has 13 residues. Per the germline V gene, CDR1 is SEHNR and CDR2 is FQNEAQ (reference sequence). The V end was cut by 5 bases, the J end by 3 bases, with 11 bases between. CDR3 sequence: CASSPGQNYEQYV. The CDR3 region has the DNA TGTGCCAGCAGCCCCGGACAGAACTACGAGCAGTACGTC.

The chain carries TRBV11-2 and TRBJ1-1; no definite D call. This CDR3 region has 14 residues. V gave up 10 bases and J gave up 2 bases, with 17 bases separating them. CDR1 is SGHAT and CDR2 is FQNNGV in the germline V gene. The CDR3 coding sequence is TGTGCCACGCTCGGGATAGGCGCCAACACTGAAGCTTTCTTT. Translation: CATLGIGANTEAFF.

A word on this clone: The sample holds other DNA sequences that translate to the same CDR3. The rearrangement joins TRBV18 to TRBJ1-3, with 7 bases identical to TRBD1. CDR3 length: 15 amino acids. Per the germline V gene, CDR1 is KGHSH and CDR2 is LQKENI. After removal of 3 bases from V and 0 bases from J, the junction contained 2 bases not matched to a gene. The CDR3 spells CASSPGTASGNTIYF. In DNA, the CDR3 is TGTGCCAGCTCACCGGGGACAGCCTCTGGAAACACCATATATTTT.

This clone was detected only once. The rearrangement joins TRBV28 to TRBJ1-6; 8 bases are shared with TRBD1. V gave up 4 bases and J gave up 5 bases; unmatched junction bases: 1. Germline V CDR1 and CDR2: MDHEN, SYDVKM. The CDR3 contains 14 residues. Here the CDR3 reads CASSSTGDNSPLHF. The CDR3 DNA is TGTGCCAGCAGTTCGACAGGGGATAATTCACCCCTCCACTTT.

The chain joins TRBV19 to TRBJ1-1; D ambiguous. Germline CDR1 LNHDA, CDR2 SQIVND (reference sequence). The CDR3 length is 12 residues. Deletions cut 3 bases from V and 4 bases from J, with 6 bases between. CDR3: CASSIGSTEAFF. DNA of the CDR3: TGTGCCAGTAGTATTGGGAGCACTGAAGCTTTCTTT.

The CDR3 sequence: CASSQGTARLSNQPQHF. The DNA of the CDR3 is TGTGCCAGCAGTCAAGGGACAGCGCGGTTGAGCAATCAGCCCCAGCATTTT. The V and J genes are TRBV5-8 and TRBJ1-5; 7 positions match TRBD1. CDR3 size: 17 residues. V dropped 5 bases and J dropped 1; count of bases not matched to a gene: 12. The germline gives CDR1 SGHTS, CDR2 YDEGEE.

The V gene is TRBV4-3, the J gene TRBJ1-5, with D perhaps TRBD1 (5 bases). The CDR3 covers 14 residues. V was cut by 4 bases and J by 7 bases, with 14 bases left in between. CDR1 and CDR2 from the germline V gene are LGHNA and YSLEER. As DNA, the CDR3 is TGCGCCAGCAGCCCCACCGGGGGAAGGCAGCCCCAGCATTTT. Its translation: CASSPTGGRQPQHF.